What follows are 27 T cell receptor beta chains derived from one specimen sequenced in a study of blood T cell repertoires in COVID-19. TCRdb's copy holds only in-frame clones and misses some; the assay was immunoSEQ multiplex PCR. The table records about 120,000 clones, about 80% of them present only once. The sequenced sample was peripheral blood. These receptors came from an elderly woman with acute or convalescent COVID-19.

This chain links TRBV5-5 with TRBJ2-2; possible D gene TRBD2, 6 bases. This CDR3 spans 15 amino acids. The germline CDR1 and CDR2 sequences are SGHKS and YYEKEE (reference sequence). V shed 3 bases and J shed 1 base, with 10 bases lying between them. CDR3 bases: TGTGCCAGCAGCTCGATCGGGGGGAACACCGGGGAGCTGTTTTTT. This sequence encodes CASSSIGGNTGELFF.

This clone was recorded only once. The chain joins TRBV2 to TRBJ2-2; no clear D gene. CDR3 size: 14 residues. Germline assignment: CDR1 SNHLY and CDR2 FYNNEI. Trimming stripped 7 bases from V and 0 bases from J, with 9 bases between. The CDR3 region is CASKVASNTGELFF. CDR3 nucleotide sequence: TGTGCCAGCAAGGTAGCATCGAACACCGGGGAGCTGTTTTTT.

The gene calls are TRBV7-2 and TRBJ2-7, with 9 positions matching TRBD2. The J segment lost 4 bases and the V segment lost 1 base, leaving 2 bases of the junction unmatched. The CDR3 runs to 14 residues. Germline V gene data show CDR1 as SGHTA and CDR2 as FQGNSA. CDR3 in amino acids: CASSLGGGAYEQYF. The CDR3 coding sequence is TGTGCCAGCAGCTTAGGCGGGGGGGCTTACGAGCAGTACTTC.

The J gene is TRBJ2-7, the V gene TRBV5-6; 8 bases agree with TRBD2. The V gene's germline CDR1 is SGHDT and CDR2 YYEEEE. V dropped 4 bases and J dropped 5; count of bases not matched to a gene: 11. This CDR3 has 15 residues. This CDR3 is CASSPYGGGRNEQYF. CDR3 DNA sequence: TGTGCCAGCAGCCCATACGGGGGGGGTCGAAACGAGCAGTACTTC.

This clone was detected only once. The J gene is TRBJ1-1, the V gene TRBV7-9; possibly TRBD1 for D (5 bases). Trimming left V 6 bases short and J 4 bases short, with 21 bases between. This CDR3 spans 16 amino acids. Germline loops: CDR1 SEHNR, CDR2 FQNEAQ (reference sequence). This CDR3 reads CASRGGRLALSTEAFF. The CDR3 region has the DNA TGTGCCAGCAGGGGGGGGAGGCTGGCTTTGAGCACTGAAGCTTTCTTT.

The chain has TRBV23-1 and TRBJ1-2, with TRBD1 matching 7 bases. TRBV23-1 is treated as an ORF (open reading frame) with a function not yet certain. Germline trimming cut 4 bases from V and 3 bases from J; bases unmatched to any gene: 5. The CDR3 length is 14 residues. The CDR3 sequence is CASSPTDRDYGYTF. Here the CDR3 DNA reads TGCGCCAGCAGTCCAACCGACAGGGACTATGGCTACACCTTC.

The chain employs TRBV6-5 and TRBJ2-2; maybe TRBD1 (6 bases). With 7 bases removed from V and 6 bases from J, the gap between germline ends came to 15 bases. CDR1 and CDR2 from the germline V gene are MNHEY and SVGAGI. The CDR3 is made up of 14 amino acids. The CDR3 nucleotides are TGTGCCAGCAAGGACAGTTGGGCGGCCGGGGAGCTGTTTTTT. Translating gives CASKDSWAAGELFF.

The chain employs TRBV6-6 and TRBJ2-2, with 8 bases lining up with TRBD1. This CDR3 comprises 15 residues. Trimming at V came to 5 bases and at J to 4 bases, leaving 6 bases not matched to a gene. Looked up from germline, CDR1 is MNHNY and CDR2 is SVGAGI (reference sequence). The CDR3 spells CASSVRGRSTGELFF. CDR3 DNA: TGTGCCAGCAGTGTCAGGGGGCGGAGCACCGGGGAGCTGTTTTTT.

This clone has only a few counts. The rearrangement uses TRBV7-9 and TRBJ2-3; 8 nucleotides agree with TRBD1. The CDR3 has 15 residues. The germline gives CDR1 SEHNR, CDR2 FQNEAQ (reference sequence). Trimming cost V 4 bases and J 4 bases; bases outside gene matches: 7. CDR3 sequence: CASSSGQGEADTQYF. The CDR3 DNA is TGTGCCAGCAGCTCTGGACAGGGTGAGGCAGATACGCAGTATTTT.

The CDR3 DNA reads TGCGCCAGCAGCTTGGCAGCTAGCTCAGATACGCAGTATTTT. Protein sequence: CASSLAASSDTQYF. The V call is TRBV5-1, the J call TRBJ2-3; TRBD2 is a possible D gene (5 bases). With 0 bases removed from V and 4 bases from J, the gap between germline ends came to 9 bases. CDR3 length: 14 residues. In germline, CDR1 is SGHRS, CDR2 YFSETQ.

The J gene is TRBJ2-5, the V gene TRBV30; 10 nucleotides match TRBD1. The CDR3 spans 15 residues. Per germline, CDR1 GTSNPN and CDR2 SVGIG (reference sequence). Trimming took 1 base from V and 1 from J; bases not matched to a gene: 3. CDR3 nucleotides: TGTGCCTGGAGTGAGGGGACAGGGGTCCAAGAGACCCAGTACTTC. Its translation: CAWSEGTGVQETQYF. The whole variable domain, filled in from reference TRBV30 and TRBJ2-5, reads SQTIHQWPATLVQPVGSPLSLECTVEGTSNPNLYWYRQAAGRGLQLLFYSVGIGQISSEVPQNLSASRPQDRQFILSSKKLLLSDSGFYLCAWSEGTGVQETQYFGPGTRLLVL.

The chain joins TRBV4-2 to TRBJ2-1; 12 bases align to TRBD2. The CDR3 spans 15 residues. J was trimmed by 12 bases and V by 3 bases; bases with no gene match: 9. Germline V lookup: CDR1 LGHNA, CDR2 YNFKEQ. CDR3 region: CASSQKLAGGPLQFF. CDR3 DNA sequence: TGTGCCAGCAGCCAGAAGCTAGCGGGAGGGCCCCTGCAGTTCTTC.

V gene TRBV5-6 combines with J gene TRBJ1-1; D remains ambiguous. CDR1 and CDR2 from the germline V gene are SGHDT and YYEEEE. The CDR3 is made up of 15 amino acids. The germline V and J ends were trimmed by 0 bases and 7 bases, with 16 bases remaining between them. Here the CDR3 reads CASSLASKRGIEAFF. CDR3 nucleotides: TGTGCCAGCAGCTTGGCTTCTAAGCGAGGAATTGAAGCTTTCTTT. Full variable domain (remainder filled in from reference TRBV5-6 and TRBJ1-1): DAGVTQSPTHLIKTRGQQVTLRCSPKSGHDTVSWYQQALGQGPQFIFQYYEEEERQRGNFPDRFSGHQFPNYSSELNVNALLLGDSALYLCASSLASKRGIEAFFGQGTRLTVV.

The V gene is TRBV30, the J gene TRBJ1-2, with D hard to call. Germline-derived CDR1 and CDR2 are GTSNPN and SVGIG (reference sequence). The V end was cut by 2 bases, the J end by 1 base, with 5 bases between. CDR3 length equals 12 residues. In nucleotides, the CDR3 is TGTGCCTGGAGTCTCGTTAACTATGGCTACACCTTC. It yields the protein CAWSLVNYGYTF. Using reference TRBV30 and TRBJ1-2 for the parts outside the CDR3, the full variable domain is SQTIHQWPATLVQPVGSPLSLECTVEGTSNPNLYWYRQAAGRGLQLLFYSVGIGQISSEVPQNLSASRPQDRQFILSSKKLLLSDSGFYLCAWSLVNYGYTFGSGTRLTVV.

V and J are TRBV19 and TRBJ1-2; 7 nucleotides align to TRBD1. The CDR3 length is 13 residues. Germline V lookup: CDR1 LNHDA, CDR2 SQIVND (reference sequence). V lost 5 bases, J lost 4 bases, and 4 bases stayed unmatched. CDR3 nucleotides: TGTGCCAGTAGTCGGGACAGCCCCTATGGCTACACCTTC. Translation gives CASSRDSPYGYTF.

The chain has TRBV6-5 and TRBJ2-1, with TRBD1 matching over 7 bases. J was trimmed by 4 bases and V by 5 bases; bases with no gene match: 8. The germline V gene has CDR1 MNHEY and CDR2 SVGAGI. The CDR3 spans 15 residues. Here the CDR3 DNA reads TGTGCCAGCAGTACCCGGGACAGTAAATACAATGAGCAGTTCTTC. This translates into CASSTRDSKYNEQFF.

V is TRBV6-5 and J is TRBJ2-7, with D tentatively TRBD2 (6 bases). The length of the CDR3 is 14 residues. Germline CDR1 reads MNHEY; CDR2 reads SVGAGI. Trimming took off 2 bases at V and 2 bases at J, with 10 bases between the two ends. This CDR3 is CASSYGTATYEQYF. CDR3 bases: TGTGCCAGCAGTTACGGGACTGCGACCTACGAGCAGTACTTC.

The J gene is TRBJ2-3, the V gene TRBV29-1; TRBD2 matches at 8 bases. The CDR3 runs to 16 residues. The V segment lost 4 bases and the J segment 5 bases; nucleotides outside the gene matches: 14. Germline values: CDR1 SQVTM, CDR2 ANQGSEA. In DNA, the CDR3 is TGCAGCGTTGTAGCGGGGCCTTTCCCTTCGGGAGATACGCAGTATTTT. It yields the protein CSVVAGPFPSGDTQYF.

The chain joins TRBV4-1 to TRBJ2-7, with D possibly being TRBD1 (6 bases). The V end lost 2 bases, the J end lost 3 bases, and 14 bases lay between the germline ends. This CDR3 is built from 15 residues. CDR1 is MGHRA, CDR2 YSYEKL, per germline. The CDR3, as DNA: TGCGCCAGCAGCCAACCCGGACAGTATCTCTACGAGCAGTACTTC. It codes for CASSQPGQYLYEQYF.

In DNA, the CDR3 is TGTGCCAGCAGCTCTGTTCCAGGGATAGAATCTCAGCCCCAGCATTTT. It is translated as CASSSVPGIESQPQHF. The chain employs TRBV5-5 and TRBJ1-5; a weak D match, TRBD1 (5 bases). Germline assignment: CDR1 SGHKS and CDR2 YYEKEE (reference sequence). This CDR3 comprises 16 residues. The V and J ends lost 3 bases and 6 bases respectively, with 19 bases between them.

The chain uses TRBV30 and TRBJ2-5; a weak D match, TRBD1 (5 bases). Deletions cut 5 bases from V and 4 bases from J, with 8 bases between. The length of the CDR3 is 11 residues. In germline, CDR1 is GTSNPN, CDR2 SVGIG (reference sequence). The DNA for the CDR3 is TGTGCCTGGTACAGGTCAGAGACCCAGTACTTC. This sequence encodes CAWYRSETQYF. The variable domain in full, completed from reference TRBV30 and TRBJ2-5, reads SQTIHQWPATLVQPVGSPLSLECTVEGTSNPNLYWYRQAAGRGLQLLFYSVGIGQISSEVPQNLSASRPQDRQFILSSKKLLLSDSGFYLCAWYRSETQYFGPGTRLLVL.

The chain links TRBV5-4 to TRBJ2-3; 9 nucleotides agree with TRBD2. The CDR3 is 15 residues long. The germline V gene has CDR1 SGHNT and CDR2 YYREEE (reference sequence). The V gene end was trimmed by 4 bases and the J gene end by 1 base; junction bases not matched to a gene: 4. In nucleotides, the CDR3 is TGTGCCAGCAGCCGTCGACTAGCGGGCACAGATACGCAGTATTTT. Translated, it gives CASSRRLAGTDTQYF. The full variable domain, its missing parts supplied by reference TRBV5-4 and TRBJ2-3, is ETGVTQSPTHLIKTRGQQVTLRCSSQSGHNTVSWYQQALGQGPQFIFQYYREEENGRGNFPPRFSGLQFPNYSSELNVNALELDDSALYLCASSRRLAGTDTQYFGPGTRLTVL.

V usage is TRBV9 and J usage is TRBJ1-2, with 8 nucleotides matching TRBD1. This CDR3 has 13 residues. The V gene's germline CDR1 is SGDLS and CDR2 YYNGEE. V lost 4 bases, J lost 8 bases, and 7 bases stayed unmatched. CDR3 region: CASSPRTGLGYTF. The CDR3 nucleotides are TGTGCCAGCAGCCCCCGGACAGGGTTGGGCTACACCTTC.

The chain joins TRBV19 to TRBJ1-6; no reliable D call. The CDR3 has 12 amino acids. CDR1 and CDR2 from the germline V gene are LNHDA and SQIVND (reference sequence). Trimming removed 6 bases at V and 11 bases at J, with 11 bases between. The CDR3 reads CASSLGGTPLHF. The CDR3 nucleotides read TGTGCCAGTAGCCTGGGAGGGACACCCCTCCACTTT.

The chain has TRBV6-5 and TRBJ1-2; 8 bases are shared with TRBD1. The CDR3 length is 14 residues. The germline CDR1 and CDR2 sequences are MNHEY and SVGAGI. Trimming removed 0 bases from V and 8 bases from J; junction bases left unmatched: 5. The chain's CDR3 is CASSYSRTGQGYTF. For the CDR3, the DNA is TGTGCCAGCAGTTACTCTCGGACAGGGCAGGGCTACACCTTC.

The V and J genes are TRBV9 and TRBJ1-2; tentatively, D is TRBD1 (6 bases). Germline CDR1 is SGDLS and CDR2 is YYNGEE. The CDR3 sequence is 13 residues long. The V end lost 4 bases, the J end lost 4 bases, and 11 bases lay between the germline ends. The CDR3 loop reads CASSPTDSYGYTF. The CDR3 bases are TGTGCCAGCAGCCCAACGGACAGCTATGGCTACACCTTC.

This sequence joins TRBV30 and TRBJ2-7; a weak D match, TRBD1 (6 bases). Germline CDR1 is GTSNPN and CDR2 is SVGIG (reference sequence). The CDR3 length is 16 residues. V lost 0 bases and J 0 bases, leaving 15 bases between the germline ends. The CDR3 reads CAWSVRTGTYSYEQYF. CDR3 bases: TGTGCCTGGAGTGTACGAACAGGGACATACTCCTACGAGCAGTACTTC.